Listed below are T cell receptor beta chains from one sample, sequenced in a study of OX40 agonist ivuxolimab in advanced cancers. Only in-frame clones appear in the TCRdb table, and some are missing; sequencing was by immunoSEQ multiplex PCR. This table has more than 90,000 clones, approximately 84% appearing once. The sample consisted of CD4+ or CD8+ T cells sorted from blood, taken in a trial of the OX40 agonist ivuxolimab. Receptors were obtained from an adult with an advanced solid tumor such as melanoma, head and neck, liver or kidney cancer. The CDR3 runs from the conserved cysteine through the conserved F or W. Each record gives: J gene, D gene, V gene, clone size, CDR3 protein, CDR3 DNA. D genes are given only for firm matches. Clone size is given for some rows only: seen once, a few or many times, or a class if the clone is expanded.

>TRBJ2-7|NA|TRBV7-2|NA
CASSQYAYEQYF
TGTGCCAGCAGCCAATACGCCTACGAGCAGTACTTC
>TRBJ1-1|NA|TRBV5-1|once
CASSSQGWSEAFF
TGCGCCAGCAGCTCGCAGGGGTGGTCTGAAGCTTTCTTT
>TRBJ2-5|TRBD2|TRBV11-1|NA
CASSLATSGQETQYF
TGTGCCAGCAGCTTAGCAACTAGCGGACAAGAGACCCAGTACTTC
>TRBJ1-1|TRBD1|TRBV18|NA
CASSPTLLGGQNTEAFF
TGTGCCAGCTCACCAACCCTGCTAGGGGGCCAGAACACTGAAGCTTTCTTT
>TRBJ1-3|TRBD1|TRBV2|NA
CARGQGGNTIYF
TGTGCCAGGGGACAGGGTGGAAACACCATATATTTT
>TRBJ1-5|TRBD1|TRBV2|NA
CASSETGAGNQPQHF
TGTGCCAGCAGCGAGACAGGGGCCGGCAATCAGCCCCAGCATTTT
>TRBJ2-1|TRBD1|TRBV5-4|NA
CASSLGAGGHEQFF
TGTGCCAGCAGCTTGGGGGCAGGGGGCCATGAGCAGTTCTTC
>TRBJ2-5|TRBD1|TRBV5-1|NA
CASSQGVTQETQYF
TGCGCCAGCAGCCAGGGGGTTACCCAAGAGACCCAGTACTTC
>TRBJ1-2|NA|TRBV5-1|NA
CASSLGSTGITFGYTF
TGCGCCAGCAGCTTGGGATCAACAGGGATCACATTCGGCTACACCTTC
>TRBJ2-7|NA|TRBV2|NA
CATTRAYEQYF
TGTGCCACCACTAGGGCCTACGAGCAGTACTTC
>TRBJ1-1|TRBD1|TRBV6-5|NA
CASRRQGARNTEAFF
TGTGCCAGCAGGCGACAGGGGGCGCGGAACACTGAAGCTTTCTTT
>TRBJ1-6|NA|TRBV27|NA
CASGFILNSPLHF
TGTGCCAGCGGATTTATACTTAATTCACCCCTCCACTTT
>TRBJ1-5|NA|TRBV19|NA
CASSIRGLGQPQHF
TGTGCCAGTAGTATCAGGGGCTTGGGACAGCCCCAGCATTTT
>TRBJ2-5|TRBD2|TRBV5-6|NA
CASSYLAGGPRETQYF
TGTGCCAGCAGTTACCTAGCGGGAGGGCCACGAGAGACCCAGTACTTC
>TRBJ1-3|NA|TRBV2|NA
CASNLKRQESLSGNTIYF
TGTGCCAGCAACCTTAAACGACAGGAGAGTCTCTCTGGAAACACCATATATTTT
>TRBJ2-7|NA|TRBV11-2|NA
CASSFWDGSYEQYF
TGTGCCAGCAGCTTTTGGGACGGGTCCTACGAGCAGTACTTC
>TRBJ2-3|TRBD2|TRBV11-2|NA
CASSLGSGGPRDTQYF
TGTGCCAGCAGCTTAGGTTCGGGAGGGCCTAGAGATACGCAGTATTTT
>TRBJ2-5|TRBD1|TRBV11-2|NA
CASSMTGAETQYF
TGTGCCAGCAGCATGACAGGGGCAGAGACCCAGTACTTC
>TRBJ2-7|NA|TRBV10-2|NA
CASSENRYYEQYF
TGCGCCAGCAGCGAAAACAGGTACTACGAGCAGTACTTC
>TRBJ2-7|TRBD2|TRBV7-9|NA
CASSPLTSGGPGAYF
TGTGCCAGCAGCCCTTTGACTAGCGGGGGACCGGGAGCGTACTTC
>TRBJ1-2|NA|TRBV5-1|NA
CASSLETAYGYTF
TGCGCCAGCAGCTTGGAGACAGCCTATGGCTACACCTTC
>TRBJ2-7|TRBD2|TRBV2|NA
CASSESPLAGGRTYEQYF
TGTGCCAGCAGTGAAAGTCCCCTAGCGGGAGGGCGCACCTACGAGCAGTACTTC
>TRBJ2-1|TRBD2|TRBV11-3|once
CASSLGRGVNEQFF
TGTGCCAGCAGCCTCGGGAGGGGGGTCAATGAGCAGTTCTTC
>TRBJ2-2|TRBD2|TRBV4-3|NA
CASSQGSELAFTGELFF
TGCGCCAGCAGCCAAGGTAGTGAACTAGCGTTCACCGGGGAGCTGTTTTTT
>TRBJ2-7|NA|TRBV7-2|once
CASSNGGHEQYF
TGTGCCAGCAGCAACGGGGGCCACGAGCAGTACTTC
>TRBJ1-2|NA|TRBV7-9|once
CASSPPGHPYGYTF
TGTGCCAGCAGCCCTCCGGGACACCCTTATGGCTACACCTTC
>TRBJ1-1|NA|TRBV6-1|NA
CASSEMQQSTEAFF
TGTGCCAGCAGTGAAATGCAACAGAGCACTGAAGCTTTCTTT
>TRBJ1-4|NA|TRBV18|NA
CASSAIGGATNEKLFF
TGTGCCAGCTCAGCCATTGGAGGGGCAACTAATGAAAAACTGTTTTTT
>TRBJ1-2|NA|TRBV30|NA
CAWSVLWSYGYTF
TGTGCCTGGAGTGTACTCTGGTCCTATGGCTACACCTTC
>TRBJ2-7|TRBD2|TRBV6-6|few
CASSNRGSPSSYEQYF
TGTGCCAGCAGTAACCGCGGGAGCCCGAGCTCCTACGAGCAGTACTTC
>TRBJ2-6|NA|TRBV2|NA
CASSAQISGANVLTF
TGTGCCAGCAGCGCCCAGATCTCTGGGGCCAACGTCCTGACTTTC
>TRBJ2-5|NA|TRBV2|NA
CASSEAEQETQYF
TGTGCCAGCAGTGAGGCAGAACAAGAGACCCAGTACTTC
>TRBJ2-1|TRBD1|TRBV29-1|NA
CSVEVGQAGFF
TGCAGCGTTGAAGTGGGACAGGCAGGGTTCTTC
>TRBJ1-1|NA|TRBV2|NA
CASSEAVGGSQAFF
TGTGCCAGCAGTGAAGCCGTGGGGGGTTCACAAGCTTTCTTT
>TRBJ2-1|NA|TRBV5-8|NA
CASSWDSYNEQFF
TGTGCCAGCAGCTGGGACTCTTACAATGAGCAGTTCTTC
>TRBJ1-6|TRBD1|TRBV7-6|NA
CASRRQGANSPLHF
TGTGCCAGCAGAAGACAGGGGGCCAATTCACCCCTCCACTTT
>TRBJ2-7|NA|TRBV5-6|NA
CASSLDRRREQYF
TGTGCCAGCAGCCTCGACAGGAGACGCGAGCAGTACTTC
>TRBJ2-6|NA|TRBV5-1|NA
CASTQQGRTGANVLTF
TGCGCCAGCACCCAACAGGGGAGGACTGGGGCCAACGTCCTGACTTTC
>TRBJ1-2|NA|TRBV15|once
CATSRYRDGYTF
TGTGCCACCAGCAGATACAGGGATGGCTACACCTTC